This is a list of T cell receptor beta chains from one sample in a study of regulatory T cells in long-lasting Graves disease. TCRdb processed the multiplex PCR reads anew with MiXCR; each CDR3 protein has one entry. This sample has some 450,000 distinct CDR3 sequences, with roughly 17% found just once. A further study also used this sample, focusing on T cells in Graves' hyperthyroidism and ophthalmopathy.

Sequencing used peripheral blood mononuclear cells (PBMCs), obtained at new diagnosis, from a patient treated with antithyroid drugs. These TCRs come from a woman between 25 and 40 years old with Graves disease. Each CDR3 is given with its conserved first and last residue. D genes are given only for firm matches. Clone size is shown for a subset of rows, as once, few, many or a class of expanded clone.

cdr3_nt: TGTGCCAGCAGCCAACAGGACAGTTCTCAGCCCCAGCATTTT
cdr3_aa: CASSQQDSSQPQHF
v_call: TRBV4-2
clone_size: many
j_call: TRBJ1-5
d_call: -

cdr3_nt: TGTGCCAGTAGTATCGGTTTCATTGCAGATACGCAGTATTTT
cdr3_aa: CASSIGFIADTQYF
v_call: TRBV19
clone_size: -
j_call: TRBJ2-3
d_call: -

cdr3_nt: TGTGCCAGCAGTTACTCGACCGGGACAGGGAGGTGCGTCTTC
cdr3_aa: CASSYSTGTGRCVF
v_call: TRBV6-6
clone_size: few
j_call: TRBJ2-1
d_call: TRBD1

cdr3_nt: TGTGCCAGCAGTTTATTTGTGACTAGCGGGCCTTACTCCTACAATGAGCAGTTCTTC
cdr3_aa: CASSLFVTSGPYSYNEQFF
v_call: TRBV28
clone_size: -
j_call: TRBJ2-1
d_call: TRBD2

cdr3_nt: TGTGCCAGCAGAAAAGCGGGAAACACCGGGGAGCTGTTTTTT
cdr3_aa: CASRKAGNTGELFF
v_call: TRBV2
clone_size: many
j_call: TRBJ2-2
d_call: TRBD2

cdr3_nt: TGTGCCGAAGCCCGGGACAGGGGGATGGATGGCTACACCTTC
cdr3_aa: CAEARDRGMDGYTF
v_call: TRBV6-1
clone_size: few
j_call: TRBJ1-2
d_call: TRBD1

cdr3_nt: TGTGCCAGCACCGCTCGACAGGGGGCCTACTATGGCTACACCTTC
cdr3_aa: CASTARQGAYYGYTF
v_call: TRBV6-2/TRBV6-3
clone_size: -
j_call: TRBJ1-2
d_call: TRBD1

cdr3_nt: TGTGCCAGCAGCTTAAGCGGGTCCCGTGCCTACGAGCAGTACTTC
cdr3_aa: CASSLSGSRAYEQYF
v_call: TRBV11-2
clone_size: -
j_call: TRBJ2-7
d_call: -

cdr3_nt: TGTGCCAGCTCACCGCCCGGGAGGGGTGACGGAGCTTTCTTT
cdr3_aa: CASSPPGRGDGAFF
v_call: TRBV18
clone_size: many
j_call: TRBJ1-1
d_call: -

cdr3_nt: TGTGCCAGCAGCCAAGACCCGGCTAGCATGTACGAGCAGTACTTC
cdr3_aa: CASSQDPASMYEQYF
v_call: TRBV14
clone_size: once
j_call: TRBJ2-7
d_call: -

cdr3_nt: TGTGCCATCAGTGAGCCCGAGGGGGCCAGAGGTGGAGAGACCCAGTACTTC
cdr3_aa: CAISEPEGARGGETQYF
v_call: TRBV6-1
clone_size: -
j_call: TRBJ2-5
d_call: TRBD1

cdr3_nt: TGTGCCAGCAGTAAGGGAGGTAACACCGGGGAGCTGTTTTTT
cdr3_aa: CASSKGGNTGELFF
v_call: TRBV28
clone_size: once
j_call: TRBJ2-2
d_call: -

cdr3_nt: TGCAGTGCTTCACCAAGACTAACGGGAGGGTACGAGCAGTACTTC
cdr3_aa: CSASPRLTGGYEQYF
v_call: TRBV20-1
clone_size: many
j_call: TRBJ2-7
d_call: TRBD2

cdr3_nt: TGTGCCAGCAGCTTAGGATCGGATTCACCCCTCCACTTT
cdr3_aa: CASSLGSDSPLHF
v_call: TRBV7-6
clone_size: -
j_call: TRBJ1-6
d_call: -

cdr3_nt: TGCGCCAGCAGTGAGTCGATAGCGGGAGTAGGCAATGAGCAGTTCTTC
cdr3_aa: CASSESIAGVGNEQFF
v_call: TRBV10-2
clone_size: many
j_call: TRBJ2-1
d_call: TRBD2

cdr3_nt: TGTGCCAGCAGTTTGTCACTAGCGGGTGGGGAGGATACGCAGTATTTT
cdr3_aa: CASSLSLAGGEDTQYF
v_call: TRBV28
clone_size: many
j_call: TRBJ2-3
d_call: TRBD2

cdr3_nt: TGCAGCGTGCGAGGGGGGAGGCATCAGCCCCAGCATTTT
cdr3_aa: CSVRGGRHQPQHF
v_call: TRBV29-1
clone_size: -
j_call: TRBJ1-5
d_call: -

cdr3_nt: TGTGCCAGCAGCCCAGGACTAGGTGGGGATGAGCAGTTCTTC
cdr3_aa: CASSPGLGGDEQFF
v_call: TRBV3-1
clone_size: many
j_call: TRBJ2-1
d_call: TRBD2

cdr3_nt: TGTGCCAGCAGTCATCCGGCAAACACCGGGGAGCTGTTTTTT
cdr3_aa: CASSHPANTGELFF
v_call: TRBV6-1
clone_size: many
j_call: TRBJ2-2
d_call: -

cdr3_nt: TGTGCCAGCAGTATTTGGTCAGAAATAAACTATGGCTACACCTTC
cdr3_aa: CASSIWSEINYGYTF
v_call: TRBV28
clone_size: many
j_call: TRBJ1-2
d_call: -

cdr3_nt: TGTGCCAGTAGTATAGATCAGGGGACAGGGGATTACAATGAGCAGTTCTTC
cdr3_aa: CASSIDQGTGDYNEQFF
v_call: TRBV19
clone_size: many
j_call: TRBJ2-1
d_call: TRBD1

cdr3_nt: TGTGCCAGCAGCACGGGACAGGGAAGCACTGAAGCTTTCTTT
cdr3_aa: CASSTGQGSTEAFF
v_call: TRBV12-3/TRBV12-4
clone_size: many
j_call: TRBJ1-1
d_call: TRBD1

cdr3_nt: TGCAGCGGGGGGACAGCAGTCTATGGCTACACCTTC
cdr3_aa: CSGGTAVYGYTF
v_call: TRBV29-1
clone_size: -
j_call: TRBJ1-2
d_call: TRBD1

cdr3_nt: TGCGCCAGCAGGAGCCTGCCGACTAGCCTCTCCTACAATGAGCAGTTCTTC
cdr3_aa: CASRSLPTSLSYNEQFF
v_call: TRBV5-1
clone_size: many
j_call: TRBJ2-1
d_call: TRBD2

cdr3_nt: TGTGCCAGCAGTTTAACACCAGGGGCTGGGGGGACCGGGGAGCTGTTTTTT
cdr3_aa: CASSLTPGAGGTGELFF
v_call: TRBV28
clone_size: few
j_call: TRBJ2-2
d_call: -

cdr3_nt: TGTGCCAGCAGCTTGGGGGACTCTCACTACGAGCAGTACTTC
cdr3_aa: CASSLGDSHYEQYF
v_call: TRBV7-2
clone_size: many
j_call: TRBJ2-7
d_call: -

cdr3_nt: TGTGCCAGTAGTATAGATCTCTCAGCCACAGATACGCAGTATTTT
cdr3_aa: CASSIDLSATDTQYF
v_call: TRBV19
clone_size: -
j_call: TRBJ2-3
d_call: -

cdr3_nt: TGTGCCAGCTCACCAGAGGGAACGATGGGGCAGCCCCAGCATTTT
cdr3_aa: CASSPEGTMGQPQHF
v_call: TRBV18
clone_size: many
j_call: TRBJ1-5
d_call: -

cdr3_nt: TGCGCCAGCAGCCAGAGACAGGTTGGGGCTGAAGCTTTCTTT
cdr3_aa: CASSQRQVGAEAFF
v_call: TRBV4-1
clone_size: once
j_call: TRBJ1-1
d_call: -

cdr3_nt: TGTGCCAGCTCACTAAGAGAGAATTCACCCCTCCACTTT
cdr3_aa: CASSLRENSPLHF
v_call: TRBV18
clone_size: -
j_call: TRBJ1-6
d_call: -

cdr3_nt: TGTGCCAGCAGCGGTCTGATCCCCCCCGAGTACTTC
cdr3_aa: CASSGLIPPEYF
v_call: TRBV9
clone_size: many
j_call: TRBJ2-5
d_call: -

cdr3_nt: TGTGCCAGCAGTTACGAACTATTCGGGGGCGCGGGGGGCTACACCTTC
cdr3_aa: CASSYELFGGAGGYTF
v_call: TRBV6-2/TRBV6-3
clone_size: -
j_call: TRBJ1-2
d_call: -

cdr3_nt: TGTGCCTGGAGTGTTACTGAAAATTCCGGGACAGGGGACTTGAACACTGAAGCTTTCTTT
cdr3_aa: CAWSVTENSGTGDLNTEAFF
v_call: TRBV30
clone_size: many
j_call: TRBJ1-1
d_call: TRBD1

cdr3_nt: TGTGCCAGCAGCCTCCTGGACAGCCAGGGGGATGAGCAGTTCTTC
cdr3_aa: CASSLLDSQGDEQFF
v_call: TRBV9
clone_size: few
j_call: TRBJ2-1
d_call: TRBD1

cdr3_nt: TGTGCCAGCAGCGTAGGGAGGGGGCCAGGTGGCTACACCTTC
cdr3_aa: CASSVGRGPGGYTF
v_call: TRBV9
clone_size: -
j_call: TRBJ1-2
d_call: TRBD1

cdr3_nt: TGTGCCAGCAGTACTGCGGGCGGTGAGCAGTTCTTC
cdr3_aa: CASSTAGGEQFF
v_call: TRBV12-3/TRBV12-4
clone_size: few
j_call: TRBJ2-1
d_call: -

cdr3_nt: TGTGCCAGCAGCCTCTTTGGGGGGGGATTCGACAATGAGCAGTTCTTC
cdr3_aa: CASSLFGGGFDNEQFF
v_call: TRBV14
clone_size: many
j_call: TRBJ2-1
d_call: TRBD2

cdr3_nt: TGCAGTGCTAGAGGCCCTTGGACCCAAGAGACCCAGTACTTC
cdr3_aa: CSARGPWTQETQYF
v_call: TRBV20-1
clone_size: few
j_call: TRBJ2-5
d_call: -

cdr3_nt: TGTGCCAGCAGCTTAGTTAGGCCTGAAGCTTTCTTT
cdr3_aa: CASSLVRPEAFF
v_call: TRBV7-9
clone_size: -
j_call: TRBJ1-1
d_call: -

cdr3_nt: TGTGCCAGCAGTTACTCTCAGGGAGGCTACACCTTC
cdr3_aa: CASSYSQGGYTF
v_call: TRBV6-5
clone_size: few
j_call: TRBJ1-2
d_call: -

cdr3_nt: TGTGCCAGCAGTCTACTGGCGACTAGCTCCTACAATGAGCAGTTCTTC
cdr3_aa: CASSLLATSSYNEQFF
v_call: TRBV7-3
clone_size: -
j_call: TRBJ2-1
d_call: -

cdr3_nt: TGCGCCAGCAGCCCGAGGACAGACCAAGAGACCCAGTACTTC
cdr3_aa: CASSPRTDQETQYF
v_call: TRBV5-1
clone_size: -
j_call: TRBJ2-5
d_call: -

cdr3_nt: TGTGCCAGCAGTTTACGGGACAGGGCTGAGCAGTTCTTC
cdr3_aa: CASSLRDRAEQFF
v_call: TRBV27
clone_size: many
j_call: TRBJ2-1
d_call: TRBD1

cdr3_nt: TGTGCCAGCAGTTCGACTAGCGGGAGGGTTTTCAATGAGCAGTTCTTC
cdr3_aa: CASSSTSGRVFNEQFF
v_call: TRBV12-3/TRBV12-4
clone_size: many
j_call: TRBJ2-1
d_call: TRBD2

cdr3_nt: TGCAGTGCTACCGGGACTAGCGGGGCGAACACCGGGGAGCTGTTTTTT
cdr3_aa: CSATGTSGANTGELFF
v_call: TRBV20-1
clone_size: many
j_call: TRBJ2-2
d_call: TRBD2

cdr3_nt: TGTGCCAGCAGCTTAGACTTAAACACCGGGGAGCTGTTTTTT
cdr3_aa: CASSLDLNTGELFF
v_call: TRBV11-3
clone_size: many
j_call: TRBJ2-2
d_call: -

cdr3_nt: TGTGCCAGCAGCAATGGACTAGCGGGAGACACCGGGGAGCTGCTTTTT
cdr3_aa: CASSNGLAGDTGELLF
v_call: TRBV7-6
clone_size: few
j_call: TRBJ2-2
d_call: TRBD2

cdr3_nt: TGTGCCAGCAGACCTCGACTCCAGGGAAGTAGAACTGAAGCTTTCTTT
cdr3_aa: CASRPRLQGSRTEAFF
v_call: TRBV11-2
clone_size: many
j_call: TRBJ1-1
d_call: -

cdr3_nt: TGTGCCAGCAGCTTAGGGCAGTATCAGCCCCAGCATTTT
cdr3_aa: CASSLGQYQPQHF
v_call: TRBV7-9
clone_size: many
j_call: TRBJ1-5
d_call: -

cdr3_nt: TGTGCCAGCTCACCAGCAGCGGGAGAAGGCACAGATACGCAGTATTTT
cdr3_aa: CASSPAAGEGTDTQYF
v_call: TRBV18
clone_size: -
j_call: TRBJ2-3
d_call: TRBD2

cdr3_nt: TGCGCCAGCATGGAGACGGGGCAAGAGACCCAGTACTTC
cdr3_aa: CASMETGQETQYF
v_call: TRBV5-1
clone_size: few
j_call: TRBJ2-5
d_call: -

cdr3_nt: TGTGCCAGCAGTTCGGTCGGGGAGAACGAGCAGTACTTC
cdr3_aa: CASSSVGENEQYF
v_call: TRBV6-5
clone_size: many
j_call: TRBJ2-7
d_call: -

cdr3_nt: TGCAGCGTTCGGGCAGGGGGCAACGAGCAGTACTTC
cdr3_aa: CSVRAGGNEQYF
v_call: TRBV29-1
clone_size: many
j_call: TRBJ2-7
d_call: TRBD1